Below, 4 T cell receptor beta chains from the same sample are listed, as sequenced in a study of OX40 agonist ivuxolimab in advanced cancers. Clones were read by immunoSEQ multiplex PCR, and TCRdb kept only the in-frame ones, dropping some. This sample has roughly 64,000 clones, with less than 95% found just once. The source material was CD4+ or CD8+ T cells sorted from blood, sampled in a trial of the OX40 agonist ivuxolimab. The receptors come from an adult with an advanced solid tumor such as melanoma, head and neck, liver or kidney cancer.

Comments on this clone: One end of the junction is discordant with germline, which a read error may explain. In DNA form, the CDR3 reads TGTGCCAGCAGCCGAGGTAGAGGTTGGGTCTTC. It yields the protein CASSRGRGWVF. The chain combines TRBV27 with TRBJ2-1; D remains ambiguous. CDR1 and CDR2 (germline): MNHEY, SMNVEV (reference sequence). This CDR3 has 11 amino acids.

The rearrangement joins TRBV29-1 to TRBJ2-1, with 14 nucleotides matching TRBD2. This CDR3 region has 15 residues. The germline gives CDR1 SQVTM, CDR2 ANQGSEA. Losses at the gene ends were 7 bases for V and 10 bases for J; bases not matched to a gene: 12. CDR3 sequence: CSAQPGLAGVREQFF. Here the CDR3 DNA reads TGCAGCGCTCAGCCGGGACTAGCGGGAGTCCGGGAGCAGTTCTTC.

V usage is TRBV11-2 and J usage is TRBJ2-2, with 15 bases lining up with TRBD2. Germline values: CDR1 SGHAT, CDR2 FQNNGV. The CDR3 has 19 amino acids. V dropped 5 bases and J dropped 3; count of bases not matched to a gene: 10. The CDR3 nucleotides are TGTGCCAGCAGCCCCGCGGGACTAGCGGGAGGATTTTACACCGGGGAGCTGTTTTTT. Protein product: CASSPAGLAGGFYTGELFF.

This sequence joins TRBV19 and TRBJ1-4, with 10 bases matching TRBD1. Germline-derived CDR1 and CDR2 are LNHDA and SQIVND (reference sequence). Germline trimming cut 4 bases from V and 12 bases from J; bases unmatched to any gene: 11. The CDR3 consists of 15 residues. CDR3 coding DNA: TGTGCCAGTAGTACACGGACAGGGGGATCGAGAGAACTGTTTTTT. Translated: CASSTRTGGSRELFF.